The rows below give T cell receptor beta chains drawn from one sample of a study of graft-versus-host responses after intestinal transplantation. The repertoire was sequenced with immunoSEQ multiplex PCR; TCRdb's copy has only in-frame clones and lacks some. The repertoire holds about 64,000 clones, with roughly 92% as singletons. Material: bone marrow, obtained almost 750 days after intestinal transplantation. These receptors were collected from a human patient who received an intestinal transplant, so some T cells may come from the graft donor. The CDR3 runs from the conserved cysteine through the conserved F or W. A D gene is named only where the DNA matches it firmly. Clone size appears in some rows only: once, few, many, or a class for an expanded clone.

-	TRBV5-1	-	TRBJ2-7	CASSFFPDGGYEQYF	TGCGCCAGCAGCTTTTTTCCCGACGGAGGCTACGAGCAGTACTTC
TRBD1	TRBV20-1	-	TRBJ2-1	CSAVRQGEVFF	TGCAGTGCCGTAAGACAGGGGGAGGTGTTCTTC
-	TRBV11-2	-	TRBJ2-3	CASSLVLGADTQYF	TGTGCCAGCAGCTTGGTTTTGGGAGCAGATACGCAGTATTTT
-	TRBV30	-	TRBJ2-7	CAWSMVGGYEQYF	TGTGCCTGGAGCATGGTGGGAGGATACGAGCAGTACTTC
-	TRBV5-6	-	TRBJ1-1	CASSFVGSKAFF	TGTGCCAGCAGCTTTGTGGGATCTAAAGCTTTCTTT
-	TRBV6-5	once	TRBJ2-3	CASSRDNTDTQYF	TGTGCCAGCAGTCGGGACAACACAGATACGCAGTATTTT
-	TRBV9	-	TRBJ2-5	CASSVEGLETQYF	TGTGCCAGCAGCGTAGAAGGTCTGGAGACCCAGTACTTC
-	TRBV5-6	-	TRBJ2-7	CASSSTRVSYEQYF	TGTGCCAGCAGCTCTACCAGGGTTTCCTACGAGCAGTACTTC
-	TRBV5-1	-	TRBJ1-1	CASSSLGVTGTGHTEAFF	TGCGCCAGCAGCTCCTTAGGAGTGACAGGTACAGGGCACACTGAAGCTTTCTTT
-	TRBV5-4	-	TRBJ1-5	CASSLAVRVRHQPQHF	TGTGCCAGCAGCTTGGCGGTGAGGGTGAGGCATCAGCCCCAGCATTTT
-	TRBV7-3	-	TRBJ2-1	CASSLRPGLPPHEQFF	TGTGCCAGCAGCTTAAGGCCCGGGTTACCCCCTCATGAGCAGTTCTTC
TRBD2	TRBV6-1	-	TRBJ2-7	CASGREPGYEQYF	TGTGCCAGCGGGAGGGAGCCGGGCTACGAGCAGTACTTC
TRBD2	TRBV5-4	-	TRBJ2-1	CASSPGGVYNEQFF	TGTGCCAGCAGCCCCGGGGGGGTCTACAATGAGCAGTTCTTC
TRBD2	TRBV7-7	-	TRBJ2-2	CASSVSGSAGELFF	TGTGCCAGCAGCGTTAGCGGGAGTGCCGGGGAGCTGTTTTTT
TRBD1	TRBV6-1	-	TRBJ2-5	CASRQGPQETQYF	TGTGCCAGCAGACAGGGGCCCCAAGAGACCCAGTACTTC
TRBD1	TRBV4-1	-	TRBJ2-3	CASSRSTGTGSDTQYF	TGCGCCAGCAGCCGTTCTACCGGGACAGGGAGCGATACGCAGTATTTT
TRBD2	TRBV13	-	TRBJ2-7	CASSGTSGGYEQYF	TGTGCCAGCAGCGGGACTAGCGGGGGATACGAGCAGTACTTC
-	TRBV14	-	TRBJ2-7	CASSQDMGYEQYF	TGTGCCAGCAGCCAAGACATGGGCTACGAGCAGTACTTC
TRBD2	TRBV7-7	-	TRBJ2-5	CASSAEASGREYF	TGTGCCAGCAGCGCTGAGGCTAGCGGGAGGGAGTACTTC
-	TRBV11-2	few	TRBJ1-5	CASSLGTGKNQPQHF	TGTGCCAGCAGCTTAGGTACAGGTAAAAATCAGCCCCAGCATTTT
TRBD1	TRBV28	-	TRBJ2-7	CASSETGGEEEQYF	TGTGCCAGCAGTGAGACAGGGGGGGAGGAGGAGCAGTACTTC
TRBD1	TRBV18	-	TRBJ2-5	CASSPWDRVQETQYF	TGTGCCAGCTCACCATGGGACAGAGTCCAAGAGACCCAGTACTTC
TRBD1	TRBV15	-	TRBJ1-4	CATSRDSGTGNEKLFF	TGTGCCACCAGCAGAGATAGTGGGACAGGAAACGAAAAACTGTTTTTT